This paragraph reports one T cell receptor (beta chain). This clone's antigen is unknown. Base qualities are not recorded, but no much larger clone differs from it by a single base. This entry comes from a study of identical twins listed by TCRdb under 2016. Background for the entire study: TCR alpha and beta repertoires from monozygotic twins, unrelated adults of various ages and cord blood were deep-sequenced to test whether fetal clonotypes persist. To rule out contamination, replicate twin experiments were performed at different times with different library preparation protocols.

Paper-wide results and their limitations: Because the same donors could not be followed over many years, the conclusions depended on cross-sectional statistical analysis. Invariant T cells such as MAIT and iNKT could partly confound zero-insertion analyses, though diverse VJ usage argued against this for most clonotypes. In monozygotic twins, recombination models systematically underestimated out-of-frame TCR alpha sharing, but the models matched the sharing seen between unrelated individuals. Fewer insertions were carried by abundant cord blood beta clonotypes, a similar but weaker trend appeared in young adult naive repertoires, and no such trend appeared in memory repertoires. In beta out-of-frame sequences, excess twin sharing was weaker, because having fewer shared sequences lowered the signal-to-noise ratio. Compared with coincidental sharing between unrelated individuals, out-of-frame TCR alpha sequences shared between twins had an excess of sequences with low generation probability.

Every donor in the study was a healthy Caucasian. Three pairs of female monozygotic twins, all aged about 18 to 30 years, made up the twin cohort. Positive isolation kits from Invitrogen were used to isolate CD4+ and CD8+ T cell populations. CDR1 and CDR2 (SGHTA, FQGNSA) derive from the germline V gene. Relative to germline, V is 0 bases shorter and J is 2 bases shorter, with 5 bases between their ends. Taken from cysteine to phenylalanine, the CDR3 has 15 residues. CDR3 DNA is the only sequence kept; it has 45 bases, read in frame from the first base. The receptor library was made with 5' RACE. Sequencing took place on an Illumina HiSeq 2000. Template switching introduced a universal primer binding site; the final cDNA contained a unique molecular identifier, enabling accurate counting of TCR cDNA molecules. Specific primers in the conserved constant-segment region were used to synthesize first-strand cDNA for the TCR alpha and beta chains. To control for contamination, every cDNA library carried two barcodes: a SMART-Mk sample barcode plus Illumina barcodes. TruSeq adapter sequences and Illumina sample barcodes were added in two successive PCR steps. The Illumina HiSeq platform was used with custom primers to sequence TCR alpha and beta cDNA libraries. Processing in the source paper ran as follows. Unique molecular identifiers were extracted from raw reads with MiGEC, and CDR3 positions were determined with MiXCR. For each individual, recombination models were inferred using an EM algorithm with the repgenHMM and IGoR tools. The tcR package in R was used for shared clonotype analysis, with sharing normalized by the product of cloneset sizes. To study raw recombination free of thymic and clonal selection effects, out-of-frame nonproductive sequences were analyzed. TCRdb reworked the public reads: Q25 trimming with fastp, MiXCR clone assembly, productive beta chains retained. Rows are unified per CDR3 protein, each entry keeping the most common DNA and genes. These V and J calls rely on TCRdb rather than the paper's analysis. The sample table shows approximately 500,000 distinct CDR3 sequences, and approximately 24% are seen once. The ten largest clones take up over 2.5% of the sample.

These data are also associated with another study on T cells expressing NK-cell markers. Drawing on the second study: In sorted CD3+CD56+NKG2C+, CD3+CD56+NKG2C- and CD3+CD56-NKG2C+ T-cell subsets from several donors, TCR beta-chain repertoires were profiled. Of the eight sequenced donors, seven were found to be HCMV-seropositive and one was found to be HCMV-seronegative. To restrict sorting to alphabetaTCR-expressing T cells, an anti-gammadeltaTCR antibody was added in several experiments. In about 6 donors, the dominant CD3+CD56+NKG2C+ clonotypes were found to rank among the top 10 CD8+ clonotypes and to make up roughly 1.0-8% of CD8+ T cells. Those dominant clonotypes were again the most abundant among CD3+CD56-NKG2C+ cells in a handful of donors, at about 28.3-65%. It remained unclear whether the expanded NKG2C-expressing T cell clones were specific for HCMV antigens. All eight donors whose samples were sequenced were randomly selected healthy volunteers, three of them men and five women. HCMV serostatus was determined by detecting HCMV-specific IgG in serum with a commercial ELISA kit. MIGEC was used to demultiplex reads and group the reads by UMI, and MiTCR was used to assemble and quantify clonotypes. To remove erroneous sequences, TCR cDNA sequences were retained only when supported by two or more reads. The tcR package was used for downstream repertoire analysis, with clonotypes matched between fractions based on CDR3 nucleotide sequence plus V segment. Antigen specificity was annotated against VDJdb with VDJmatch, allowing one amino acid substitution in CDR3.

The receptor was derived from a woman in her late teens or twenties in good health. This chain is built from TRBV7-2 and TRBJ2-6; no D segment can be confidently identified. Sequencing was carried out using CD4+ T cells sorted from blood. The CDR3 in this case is CASSLAVAGANVLTF. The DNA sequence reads TGTGCCAGCAGCTTAGCGGTGGCTGGGGCCAACGTCCTGACTTTC. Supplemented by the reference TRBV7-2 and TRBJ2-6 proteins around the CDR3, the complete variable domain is GAGVSQSPSNKVTEKGKDVELRCDPISGHTALYWYRQSLGQGLEFLIYFQGNSAPDKSGLPSDRFSAERTGGSVSTLTIQRTQQEDSAVYLCASSLAVAGANVLTFGAGSRLTVL.